The source of this T cell receptor (beta chain) is a study of blood T cell repertoires in COVID-19. Looking at the study overall: T cells, B-cell-depleted T cells, or PBMCs provided the cDNA or gDNA that served as material.

Per the study methods: For nucleated cells, counts were estimated from reference gene primer amplification. Using immunoSEQ multiplex PCR, the repertoire was profiled, and TCRdb retains in-frame clones only, with some absent. That table gives V, J and clone size, and the DNA gave D and trimming. This sample has more than 70,000 clones, with 86% found just once. The sequencing sample was made of peripheral blood. This TCR was sampled from a woman older than 75 with acute or convalescent COVID-19.

The CDR3 protein is CASSYSSGVEAFF. The CDR3 DNA is TGTGCCAGCAGTTACTCATCGGGGGTTGAAGCTTTCTTT. The genes are TRBV6-5 and TRBJ1-1, with D possibly matching TRBD1 (5 bases). The germline V gene encodes CDR1 MNHEY and CDR2 SVGAGI. The CDR3 loop spans 13 amino acids. V gave up 0 bases and J gave up 7 bases, with 9 bases separating them.